This TCR beta chain was captured in a study of vaccination and CD4 T cells after COVID-19. Turning to the study itself: Every culture used as a control got a CEFX pool, an HIV-1 Nef pool, or no peptide.

Overall study results and limits: Among reactive clones from convalescent patients, a median 86.3% appeared only post-vaccination.

The Oncomine TCR Beta short-read assay generated sequence data from the DNA of cultured CD4+ T cells. The genomic DNA was obtained from cultured CD4+ T cells by extraction with the QIAamp micro DNA kit. In TCRdb, the PCR reads were re-called with MiXCR into one record per CDR3 protein. Found here are 7,500 to 10,000 distinct CDR3 sequences, about 35% of them singletons; the top ten hold approximately 15%. CDR3 length: 16 amino acids. V lost 3 bases to trimming and J lost 1 base, with 10 bases between them. From germline, CDR1 is MNHEY and CDR2 SMNVEV (reference sequence). Treatment of the sample: roughly ten-day PBMC culture with coronavirus spike peptide pools or control peptides (ViraFEST assay). Those CD4+ T cells from the unexposed donor predate the COVID-19 pandemic (2011-2018). After being plated at over 1.5 million per well, PBMCs were cultured with 9 to 10 IU/ml IL-2 and roughly 9.8 ug/ml peptide pools. Both SARS-CoV-2 S/N and four cold-coronavirus spikes were used, cells permitting, to probe CD4+ T cells of unexposed donors.

About this clonotype: Its specificity is unknown.

This chain uses TRBV27 with TRBJ2-6; D not certain. The source of this sequence is a human donor in good health. Material: CD4+ T cells from blood, cultured in vitro. The CDR3 region has the DNA TGTGCCAGCAGTTTCCCCAGCGATTCTGGGGCCAACGTCCTGACTTTC. This codes for CASSFPSDSGANVLTF.